This T cell receptor (beta chain) was retrieved from a study of lymphopenia after photon versus proton radiotherapy. Whole-study findings and limits: Photon-treated patients lost naive T cells and TCR diversity; proton-treated stayed stable. In patients who died, overall survival fell as post-nadir TCR diversity dropped more. Oligoclonal CD8+ Temra expansion after nadir drove photon patients' diversity drop.

Generated by immunoSEQ multiplex PCR, the TCRdb table keeps only in-frame clones and is missing some. The repertoire has fewer than 30,000 clones, about four fifths of them found once; the top ten carry more than 3%. Comments on this clone: What it recognizes is unknown.

This CDR3 contains 14 residues. Germline V CDR1 and CDR2: SGHVS, FNYEAQ. V shed 4 bases and J 2 bases; nucleotides not matched to a gene: 5. The source of this sequence is a woman aged 50 to 60 with pancreatic cancer. The sequenced sample was peripheral blood, obtained from a patient treated with photon-based radiotherapy. The chain combines TRBV7-6 with TRBJ2-7, with 7 bases lining up with TRBD1. The CDR3 coding sequence is TGTGCCAGCAGCTCCCCAGGGGGTACCTACGAGCAGTACTTC. Protein product: CASSSPGGTYEQYF.